Below, 2 T cell receptor beta chains from the same sample are listed, as sequenced in a study of T cells in Graves' hyperthyroidism and ophthalmopathy. TCR beta CDR3 regions were amplified from RNA. HTBI primers were employed in a first-round RT-PCR of the TCR CDR3. MiXCR, applied by TCRdb to the multiplex PCR reads, yields one record per CDR3 protein. The table records 700,000 to 850,000 distinct CDR3 sequences, around a third of them present only once. What was sequenced was blood. These receptors were collected from a woman aged 40-49 years with Graves' hyperthyroidism.

The table lists this clonotype with many counts. J is TRBJ1-4 and V is TRBV24-1; no firm D call. CDR3 size: 13 residues. The V and J ends lost 4 bases and 8 bases respectively, with 10 bases between them. CDR1 is KGHDR and CDR2 is SFDVKD in the germline V gene. The CDR3 loop reads CATSDSGVEKLFF. The CDR3 DNA reads as TGTGCCACCAGTGACTCCGGGGTGGAAAAACTGTTTTTT.

The rearrangement links TRBV30 to TRBJ1-1; D gene ambiguous. The CDR3 totals 11 residues. V was cut by 6 bases and J by 2 bases, with 7 bases left in between. From germline, CDR1 is GTSNPN and CDR2 SVGIG (reference sequence). The CDR3 loop reads CACDPNTEAFF. In DNA form, the CDR3 reads TGTGCCTGTGACCCAAACACTGAAGCTTTCTTT.